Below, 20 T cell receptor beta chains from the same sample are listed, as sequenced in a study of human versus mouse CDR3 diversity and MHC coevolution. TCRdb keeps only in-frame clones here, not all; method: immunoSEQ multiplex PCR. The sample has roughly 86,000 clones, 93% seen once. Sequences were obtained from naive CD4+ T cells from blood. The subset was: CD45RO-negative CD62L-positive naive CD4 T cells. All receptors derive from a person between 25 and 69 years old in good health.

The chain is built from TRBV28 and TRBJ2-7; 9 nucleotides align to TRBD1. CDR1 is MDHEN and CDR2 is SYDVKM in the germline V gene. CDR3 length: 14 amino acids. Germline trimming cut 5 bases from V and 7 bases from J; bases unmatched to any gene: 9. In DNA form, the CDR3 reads TGTGCCAGCAGTACGGGACAGGGACGTATGGAGCAGTACTTC. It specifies CASSTGQGRMEQYF.

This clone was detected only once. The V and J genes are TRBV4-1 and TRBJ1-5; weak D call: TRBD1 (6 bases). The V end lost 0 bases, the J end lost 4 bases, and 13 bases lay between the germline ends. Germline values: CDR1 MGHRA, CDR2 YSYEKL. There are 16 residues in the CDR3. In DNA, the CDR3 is TGCGCCAGCAGCCAAGATCGGGGGGCCGGTAATCAGCCCCAGCATTTT. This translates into CASSQDRGAGNQPQHF.

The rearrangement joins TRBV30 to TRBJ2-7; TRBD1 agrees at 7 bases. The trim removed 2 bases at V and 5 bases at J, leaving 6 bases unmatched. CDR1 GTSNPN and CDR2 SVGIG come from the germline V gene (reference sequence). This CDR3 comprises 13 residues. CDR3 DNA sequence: TGTGCCTGGAGTACAGGGGCGACCCACGAGCAGTACTTC. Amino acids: CAWSTGATHEQYF. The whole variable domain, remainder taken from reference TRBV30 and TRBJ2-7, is SQTIHQWPATLVQPVGSPLSLECTVEGTSNPNLYWYRQAAGRGLQLLFYSVGIGQISSEVPQNLSASRPQDRQFILSSKKLLLSDSGFYLCAWSTGATHEQYFGPGTRLTVT.

The CDR3 DNA reads TGTGCCAGCTCGAACAGCGGCTACAATGAGCAGTTCTTC. Amino acids: CASSNSGYNEQFF. The V gene is TRBV18, the J gene TRBJ2-1; a weak D match, TRBD2 (5 bases). The CDR3 totals 13 residues. The V end lost 6 bases, the J end lost 3 bases, and 9 bases lay between the germline ends. Germline V gene data show CDR1 as KGHSH and CDR2 as LQKENI.

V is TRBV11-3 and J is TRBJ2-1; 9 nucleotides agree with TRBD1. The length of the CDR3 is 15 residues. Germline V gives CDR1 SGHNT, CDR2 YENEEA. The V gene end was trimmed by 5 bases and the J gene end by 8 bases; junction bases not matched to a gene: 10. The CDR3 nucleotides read TGTGCCAGCAGCCCCCGGGACAGGGCTAGCGATGAGCAGTTCTTC. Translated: CASSPRDRASDEQFF.

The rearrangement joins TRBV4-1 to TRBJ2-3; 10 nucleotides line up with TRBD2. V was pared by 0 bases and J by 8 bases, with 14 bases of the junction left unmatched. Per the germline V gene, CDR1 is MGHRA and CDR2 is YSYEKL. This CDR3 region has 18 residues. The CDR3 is CASSQDEGPSGGLGTQYF. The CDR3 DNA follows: TGCGCCAGCAGCCAAGATGAAGGGCCTAGCGGGGGCCTAGGTACGCAGTATTTT.

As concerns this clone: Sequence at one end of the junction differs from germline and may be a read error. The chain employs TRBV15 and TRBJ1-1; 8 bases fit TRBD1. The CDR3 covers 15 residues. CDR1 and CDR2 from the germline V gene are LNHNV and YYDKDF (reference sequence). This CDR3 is CATRRDPDRATEAFF. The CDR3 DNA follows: TGTGCCACCAGGAGAGATCCGGACAGGGCCACTGAAGCTTTCTTT.

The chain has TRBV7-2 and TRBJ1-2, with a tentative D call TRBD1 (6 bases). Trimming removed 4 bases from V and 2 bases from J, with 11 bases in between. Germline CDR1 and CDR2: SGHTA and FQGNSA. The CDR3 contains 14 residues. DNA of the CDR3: TGTGCCAGCAGCTCCCAACAGGGAAACTATGGCTACACCTTC. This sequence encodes CASSSQQGNYGYTF.

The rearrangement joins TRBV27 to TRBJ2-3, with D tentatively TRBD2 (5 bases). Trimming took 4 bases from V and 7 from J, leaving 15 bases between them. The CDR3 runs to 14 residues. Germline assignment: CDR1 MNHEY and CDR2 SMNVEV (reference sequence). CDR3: CASSSADRPNTQYF. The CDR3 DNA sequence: TGTGCCAGCAGTTCAGCGGACCGACCAAATACGCAGTATTTT.

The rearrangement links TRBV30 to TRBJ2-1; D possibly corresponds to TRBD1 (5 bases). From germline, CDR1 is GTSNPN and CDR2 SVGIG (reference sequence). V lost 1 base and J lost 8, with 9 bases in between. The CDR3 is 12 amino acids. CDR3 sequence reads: CAWSDTGDEQFF. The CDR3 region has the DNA TGTGCCTGGAGTGATACAGGCGATGAGCAGTTCTTC.

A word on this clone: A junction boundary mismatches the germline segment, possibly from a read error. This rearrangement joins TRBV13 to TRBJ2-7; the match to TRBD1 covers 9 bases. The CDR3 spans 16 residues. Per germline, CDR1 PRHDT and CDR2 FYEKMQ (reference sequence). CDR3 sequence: CASGLGVSGQGREQYF. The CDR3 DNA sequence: TGTGCCAGCGGCTTAGGGGTATCGGGACAGGGACGCGAGCAGTACTTC.

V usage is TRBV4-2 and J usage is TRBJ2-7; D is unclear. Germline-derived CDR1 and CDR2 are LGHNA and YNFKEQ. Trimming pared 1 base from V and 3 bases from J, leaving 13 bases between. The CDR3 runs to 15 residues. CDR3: CASSQVASPDYEQYF. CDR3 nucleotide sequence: TGTGCCAGCAGCCAAGTAGCCAGTCCGGACTACGAGCAGTACTTC.

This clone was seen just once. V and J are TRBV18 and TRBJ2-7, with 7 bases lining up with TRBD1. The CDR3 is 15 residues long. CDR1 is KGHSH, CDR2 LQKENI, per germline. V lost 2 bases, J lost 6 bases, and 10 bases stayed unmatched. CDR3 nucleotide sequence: TGTGCCAGCTCACCATCATCCAGGACAGGTCGCGAGCAGTACTTC. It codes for CASSPSSRTGREQYF.

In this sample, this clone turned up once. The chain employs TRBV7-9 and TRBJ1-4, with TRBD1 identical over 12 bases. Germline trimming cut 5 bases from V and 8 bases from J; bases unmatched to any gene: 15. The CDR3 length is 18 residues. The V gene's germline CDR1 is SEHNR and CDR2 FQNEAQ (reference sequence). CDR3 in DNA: TGTGCCAGCAGCAACAGCATCCCGGGACAGGGGGCACGAGAAAAACTGTTTTTT. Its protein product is CASSNSIPGQGAREKLFF.

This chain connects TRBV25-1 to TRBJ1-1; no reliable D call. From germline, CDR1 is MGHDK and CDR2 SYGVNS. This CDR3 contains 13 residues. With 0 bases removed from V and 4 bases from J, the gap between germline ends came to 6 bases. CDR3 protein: CASSEYYSTEAFF. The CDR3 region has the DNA TGTGCCAGCAGTGAATACTACAGCACTGAAGCTTTCTTT.

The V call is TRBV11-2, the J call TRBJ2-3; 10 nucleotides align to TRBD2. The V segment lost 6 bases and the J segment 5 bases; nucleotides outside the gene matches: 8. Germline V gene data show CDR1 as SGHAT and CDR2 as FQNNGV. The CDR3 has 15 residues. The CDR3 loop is CASSFLAGDGDTQYF. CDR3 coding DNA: TGTGCCAGCAGTTTTCTAGCGGGAGATGGAGATACGCAGTATTTT.

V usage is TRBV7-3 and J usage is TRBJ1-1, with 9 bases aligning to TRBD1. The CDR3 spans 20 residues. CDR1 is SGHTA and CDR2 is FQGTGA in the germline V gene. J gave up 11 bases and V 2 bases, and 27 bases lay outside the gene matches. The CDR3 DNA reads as TGTGCCAGCAGCTTAGCCGGGACAGGGACCGATGATAGATGGGCACTTTTTGCTTTCTTT. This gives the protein CASSLAGTGTDDRWALFAFF.

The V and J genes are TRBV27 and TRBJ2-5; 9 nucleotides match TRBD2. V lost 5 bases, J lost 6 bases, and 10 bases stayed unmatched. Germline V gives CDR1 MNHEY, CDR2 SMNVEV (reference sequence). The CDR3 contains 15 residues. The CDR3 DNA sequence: TGTGCCAGCAGTCCGATAGCGGGAGAACCGAAGACCCAGTACTTC. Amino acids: CASSPIAGEPKTQYF.

CDR3 DNA: TGCGCCAGCAGCCCCACCCCGGACAGGCTTCAGCCCCAGCATTTT. Translation: CASSPTPDRLQPQHF. The chain uses TRBV5-1 and TRBJ1-5, with TRBD1 matching over 7 bases. The CDR3 runs to 15 residues. V dropped 4 bases and J dropped 6; count of bases not matched to a gene: 10. CDR1 is SGHRS and CDR2 is YFSETQ in the germline V gene.

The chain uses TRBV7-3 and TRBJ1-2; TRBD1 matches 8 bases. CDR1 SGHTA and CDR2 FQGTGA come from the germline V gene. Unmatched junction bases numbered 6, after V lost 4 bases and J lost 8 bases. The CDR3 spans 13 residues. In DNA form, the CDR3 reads TGTGCCAGCAGCTCCTCGACAGGGGAAGGCTACACCTTC. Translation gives CASSSSTGEGYTF.